This T cell receptor (beta chain) was identified during a study of Graves' ophthalmopathy and Graves' hyperthyroidism. Study at large: Peripheral blood was gathered at the point of initial diagnosis, before any treatment started. Study conclusions and caveats: Predictions made by the model for ophthalmopathy progression reached 55% to 71% sensitivity and almost 75% specificity. Most thyroid clonotypes with frequency above 0.001 were detected in blood too.

The V gene's germline CDR1 is SGHRS and CDR2 YFSETQ. The CDR3 sequence is 15 residues long. The ends lost 4 bases at V and 4 bases at J; junction bases unmatched: 7. This clonotype was seen a few times. Its cognate antigen is unknown. Scientists amplified the TCR beta CDR3 regions from RNA transcripts. Second-round multiplex PCR followed a first-round RT-PCR using HTBI primers. TCRdb analysed the multiplex PCR reads with MiXCR anew, one entry per CDR3 protein. Among fewer than 650,000 distinct CDR3 sequences listed, about 20% were seen once. People with hyperthyroidism were aged 18 to 65 and newly diagnosed, under 2 months' duration.

The gene calls are TRBV5-1 and TRBJ2-2; 7 bases agree with TRBD1. Sequencing was carried out using peripheral blood. The source of this sequence is a woman aged 18-30 years with stable Graves' hyperthyroidism. Some clones in this sample may be carry-over from other donors' samples. CDR3 nucleotides: TGCGCCAGCAGCCCGTCCCGGGACAGCACCGGGGAGCTGTTTTTT. Encoded protein: CASSPSRDSTGELFF.